A selection of T cell receptor beta chains follows, all from one sample in a study of cytomegalovirus exposure and HLA in healthy donors. Only in-frame clones appear in the TCRdb table, and some are missing; sequencing was by immunoSEQ multiplex PCR. In the table there are over 130,000 clones, roughly 77% of which are singletons. The specimen was PBMCs. Every receptor here comes from a woman aged 30 to 39 in good health and CMV-seronegative. The CDR3 runs from the conserved cysteine through the conserved F or W. A D gene is named only where the DNA matches it firmly. Clone size is not always given. Where it is, it says once, few, many or a class for expanded clones.

>TRBV28|TRBJ1-2|TRBD1|-
CASSWGQGRYGYTF
TGTGCCAGCAGCTGGGGACAGGGAAGATATGGCTACACCTTC
>TRBV30|TRBJ1-1|-|-
CAWSPGNTEAFF
TGTGCCTGGTCCCCAGGGAACACTGAAGCTTTCTTT
>TRBV28|TRBJ2-1|TRBD1|-
CASSLDRGGSYNEQFF
TGTGCCAGCAGCTTAGACAGGGGGGGCTCCTACAATGAGCAGTTCTTC
>TRBV2|TRBJ2-5|TRBD2|once
CASSGAMTSAEETQYF
TGTGCCAGCAGTGGAGCAATGACTAGCGCGGAAGAGACCCAGTACTTC
>TRBV7-3|TRBJ2-2|-|few
CASSEKPAIGELFF
TGTGCCAGCAGCGAGAAGCCCGCCATCGGGGAGCTGTTTTTT
>TRBV6-1|TRBJ1-5|-|-
CASRVAGAVQPQHF
TGTGCCAGCAGAGTCGCAGGGGCGGTTCAGCCCCAGCATTTT
>TRBV6-1|TRBJ1-2|-|-
CASSVTNYGYTF
TGTGCCAGCAGTGTCACTAACTATGGCTACACCTTC
>TRBV2|TRBJ2-2|TRBD1|-
CASLSGTDYTGELFF
TGTGCCAGCCTCTCCGGGACAGATTACACCGGGGAGCTGTTTTTT
>TRBV5-1|TRBJ1-2|-|-
CASRHNSEGSYGYTF
TGCGCCAGCAGACACAATAGCGAGGGCTCCTATGGCTACACCTTC
>TRBV6-1|TRBJ2-1|TRBD1|-
CASSVLTGGDEQFF
TGTGCCAGCAGTGTCCTCACAGGGGGCGATGAGCAGTTCTTC
>TRBV10-3|TRBJ2-7|-|few
CAIRDHRDMTYEQYF
TGTGCCATCAGGGATCACCGGGACATGACCTACGAGCAGTACTTC
>TRBV19|TRBJ1-1|TRBD1|few
CASSIERTGLWNTEAFF
TGTGCCAGTAGTATAGAAAGGACAGGGTTATGGAACACTGAAGCTTTCTTT
>TRBV7-3|TRBJ2-1|TRBD2|-
CASSPGVRTRGDEQFF
TGTGCCAGCAGCCCCGGCGTAAGGACCCGGGGGGATGAGCAGTTCTTC
>TRBV5-1|TRBJ2-5|TRBD1|-
CASGTGEETQYF
TGCGCCAGCGGGACAGGGGAAGAGACCCAGTACTTC
>TRBV5-8|TRBJ1-6|TRBD1|-
CASSSDRVGDNSPLHF
TGTGCCAGCAGCTCGGACAGGGTCGGGGATAATTCACCCCTCCACTTT
>TRBV5-8|TRBJ2-3|-|few
CASSPYAGTDTQYF
TGTGCCAGCAGCCCCTACGCGGGGACAGATACGCAGTATTTT
>TRBV6-6|TRBJ2-7|TRBD1|-
CASSSGTGDYEQYF
TGTGCCAGCAGTTCTGGGACAGGGGACTACGAGCAGTACTTC